The table lists the clone carrying this T cell receptor beta chain with a few counts. No antigen is known for it. The data were taken from a study of blood T cells in healthy people across ages. V shed 2 bases and J shed 8 bases, with 3 bases lying between them. CDR3 length: 9 amino acids. Germline V CDR1 and CDR2: DFQATT, SNEGSKA (reference sequence). A J-beta primer mix and a sample-barcoded 5' primer were used in a second PCR of roughly 6 to 12 cycles. TCRdb called the 5' RACE reads again in MiXCR, with one record for every CDR3 protein. This sample has about 1,500,000 distinct CDR3 sequences, with 28% found just once. Study findings and constraints: It was found that TCR beta diversity correlated strongly with the percentage of naive T cells. Donor CMV status, an unknown factor, possibly confounded changes in expanded clonotypes.

The sequencing input was blood. V usage is TRBV20-1 and J usage is TRBJ1-1; no definite D call. The origin of this receptor is a woman between 25 and 40 years old in good health. The CDR3 region is CSARKEAFF. CDR3 coding DNA: TGCAGTGCTAGAAAGGAAGCTTTCTTT.